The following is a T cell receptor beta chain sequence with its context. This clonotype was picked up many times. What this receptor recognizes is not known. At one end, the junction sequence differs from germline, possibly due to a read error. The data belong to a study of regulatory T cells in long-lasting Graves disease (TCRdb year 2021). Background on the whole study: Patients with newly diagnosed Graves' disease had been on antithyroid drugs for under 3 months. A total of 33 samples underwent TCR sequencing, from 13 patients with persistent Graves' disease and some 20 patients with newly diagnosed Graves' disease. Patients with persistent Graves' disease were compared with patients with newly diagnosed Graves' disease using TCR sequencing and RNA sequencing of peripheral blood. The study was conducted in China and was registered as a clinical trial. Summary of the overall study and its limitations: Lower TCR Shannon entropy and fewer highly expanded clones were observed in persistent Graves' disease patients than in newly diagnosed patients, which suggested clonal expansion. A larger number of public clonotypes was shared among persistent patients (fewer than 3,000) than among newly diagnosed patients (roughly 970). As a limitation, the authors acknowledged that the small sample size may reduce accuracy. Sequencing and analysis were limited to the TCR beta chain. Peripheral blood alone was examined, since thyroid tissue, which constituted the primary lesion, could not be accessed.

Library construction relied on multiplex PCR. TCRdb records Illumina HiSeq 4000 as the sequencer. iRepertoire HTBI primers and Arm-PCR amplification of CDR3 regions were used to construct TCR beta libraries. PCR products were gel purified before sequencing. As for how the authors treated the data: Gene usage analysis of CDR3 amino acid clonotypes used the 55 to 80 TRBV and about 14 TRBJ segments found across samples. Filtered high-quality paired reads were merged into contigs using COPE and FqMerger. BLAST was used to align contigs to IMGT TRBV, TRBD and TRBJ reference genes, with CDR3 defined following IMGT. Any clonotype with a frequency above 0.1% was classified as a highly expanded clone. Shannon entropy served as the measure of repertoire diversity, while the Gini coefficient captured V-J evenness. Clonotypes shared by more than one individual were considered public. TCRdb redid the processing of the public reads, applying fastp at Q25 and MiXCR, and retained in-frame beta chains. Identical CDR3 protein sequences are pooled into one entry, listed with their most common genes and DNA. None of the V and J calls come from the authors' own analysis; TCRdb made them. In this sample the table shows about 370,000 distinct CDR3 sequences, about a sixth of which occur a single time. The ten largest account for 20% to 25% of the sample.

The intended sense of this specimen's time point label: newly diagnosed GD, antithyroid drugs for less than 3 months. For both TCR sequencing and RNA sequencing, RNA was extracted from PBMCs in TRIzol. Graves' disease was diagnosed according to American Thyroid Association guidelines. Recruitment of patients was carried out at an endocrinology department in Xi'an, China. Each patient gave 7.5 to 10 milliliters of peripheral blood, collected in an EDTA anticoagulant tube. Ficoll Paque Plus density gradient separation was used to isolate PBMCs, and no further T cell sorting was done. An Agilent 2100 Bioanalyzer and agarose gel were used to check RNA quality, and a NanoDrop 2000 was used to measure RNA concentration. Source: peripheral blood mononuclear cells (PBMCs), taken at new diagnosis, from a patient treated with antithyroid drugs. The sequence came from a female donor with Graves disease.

The DNA sequence is as follows: TGTGCCAGCAGCCTTCGGGGTGCCCGGAACACCGTATATTTT. Its product reads: CASSLRGARNTVYF. This sequence uses TRBV12-3 or TRBV12-4 and TRBJ1-3, with no D gene named confidently. Reading from cysteine to phenylalanine, the CDR3 counts 14 amino acids. Only CDR3 DNA is held: 42 bases, read in frame from base 1.